A selection of T cell receptor beta chains follows, all from one sample in a study of T cells in Graves' hyperthyroidism and ophthalmopathy. One entry per CDR3 protein results from TCRdb running MiXCR on the multiplex PCR reads. The profile shows over 500,000 distinct CDR3 sequences, 16% of them singletons. Sequences were obtained from blood. These receptors originate from a woman aged 25 to 39 with Graves' ophthalmopathy. The CDR3 runs from the conserved cysteine through the conserved F or W. The D gene is left open where the match is weak. The size entry is marked missing in some rows and otherwise reads once, few, many or a size class.

>TRBJ2-7|-|TRBV5-1|many
CASSLGLEQYF
TGCGCCAGCAGCTTGGGCCTAGAGCAGTACTTC
>TRBJ2-3|-|TRBV6-1|-
CASRVGDAGGDTQYF
TGTGCCAGCCGGGTGGGGGACGCCGGTGGAGATACGCAGTATTTT
>TRBJ1-1|-|TRBV5-4|few
CASSAYGGRDTEAFF
TGTGCCAGCTCCGCTTATGGAGGCAGGGACACTGAAGCTTTCTTT
>TRBJ2-3|TRBD2|TRBV28|many
CASMGPPKGLAGVWQYF
TGTGCCAGCATGGGCCCCCCTAAGGGACTAGCGGGAGTATGGCAGTATTTT
>TRBJ2-3|TRBD2|TRBV9|-
CASSSSGSVRDTQYF
TGTGCCAGCAGCTCGAGCGGGAGTGTGAGAGATACGCAGTATTTT
>TRBJ1-1|TRBD1|TRBV5-1|many
CASSLTIQGASAEAFF
TGCGCCAGCAGCTTAACAATACAGGGGGCATCGGCTGAAGCTTTCTTT
>TRBJ2-7|-|TRBV13|many
CASSLGPTAQASSEQYF
TGTGCCAGCAGCTTAGGTCCGACGGCACAGGCGAGTAGCGAGCAGTACTTC
>TRBJ2-1|TRBD2|TRBV11-2|many
CASSFPRGLADYNEQFF
TGTGCCAGCAGCTTCCCTCGGGGACTAGCGGATTACAATGAGCAGTTCTTC
>TRBJ2-7|TRBD1|TRBV6-1|many
CASSEAAGGYEQYF
TGTGCCAGCAGCGAGGCGGCAGGGGGCTACGAGCAGTACTTC
>TRBJ2-7|TRBD2|TRBV28|many
CASSPVGTSGYEQYF
TGTGCCAGCAGCCCCGTCGGGACTAGCGGGTACGAGCAGTACTTC
>TRBJ1-2|-|TRBV6-1|few
CASSERKKGGHYGYTF
TGTGCCAGCAGTGAGAGGAAGAAAGGCGGCCACTATGGCTACACCTTC
>TRBJ2-3|TRBD2|TRBV6-6|-
CASSPRLAETDTQYF
TGTGCCAGCAGTCCCCGACTAGCAGAGACAGATACGCAGTATTTT
>TRBJ2-7|-|TRBV28|many
CASTITDSLRSEQYF
TGTGCCAGCACCATAACAGACAGTCTACGATCCGAGCAGTACTTC
>TRBJ2-5|TRBD2|TRBV7-9|many
CASSLVGGRGETQYF
TGTGCCAGCAGCTTGGTTGGCGGGAGGGGAGAGACCCAGTACTTC
>TRBJ2-7|TRBD1|TRBV20-1|few
CSAPRTGGEQYF
TGCAGTGCTCCCCGCACAGGGGGCGAGCAGTACTTC
>TRBJ1-2|-|TRBV19|few
CASSTQIDWYYGYTF
TGTGCCAGTAGTACCCAGATAGACTGGTACTATGGCTACACCTTC
>TRBJ1-1|TRBD1|TRBV5-1|-
CASSSTGTGGEYTEAFF
TGTGCCAGCAGCTCGACGGGGACAGGGGGCGAGTACACTGAAGCTTTCTTT
>TRBJ1-1|TRBD1|TRBV20-1|-
CSAGDRVNTEAFF
TGCAGTGCTGGGGACAGGGTTAACACTGAAGCTTTCTTT
>TRBJ2-1|TRBD2|TRBV27|many
CASSPSGRDNEQFF
TGTGCCAGCAGCCCTAGCGGGAGAGACAATGAGCAGTTCTTC
>TRBJ1-5|-|TRBV6-2/TRBV6-3|few
CASSPPTGRPQHF
TGTGCCAGCAGTCCTCCGACCGGGAGGCCCCAGCATTTT
>TRBJ1-5|-|TRBV28|-
CASSLLTGRDQPQHF
TGTGCCAGCAGTTTATTAACAGGACGGGATCAGCCCCAGCATTTT
>TRBJ2-7|-|TRBV19|-
CASSKVGQPNPYEQYF
TGTGCCAGTAGTAAAGTCGGGCAGCCGAACCCCTACGAGCAGTACTTC
>TRBJ2-7|TRBD2|TRBV4-2|-
CASRGASGKISEQYF
TGTGCCAGCAGGGGAGCTAGCGGGAAAATTTCCGAGCAGTACTTC
>TRBJ2-1|-|TRBV20-1|many
CSARDRNSYNEQFF
TGCAGTGCTAGAGATCGGAACAGCTACAATGAGCAGTTCTTC
>TRBJ2-1|-|TRBV5-8|many
CASSLERALNNEQFF
TGTGCCAGCAGCTTAGAGCGGGCCTTAAACAATGAGCAGTTCTTC
>TRBJ2-1|TRBD1|TRBV10-3|-
CAISEPRGPYNEQFF
TGTGCCATCAGTGAGCCGAGGGGGCCCTACAATGAGCAGTTCTTC
>TRBJ1-1|TRBD1|TRBV10-3|-
CAIRGTGDDTEAFF
TGTGCCATCCGGGGGACAGGTGATGACACTGAAGCTTTCTTT
>TRBJ1-1|TRBD1|TRBV6-2/TRBV6-3|many
CASSYNLRDRGPEAFF
TGTGCCAGCAGTTACAATCTGCGGGACAGGGGACCTGAAGCTTTCTTT
>TRBJ2-7|-|TRBV7-2|many
CASSFPGSNEQYF
TGTGCCAGCAGCTTTCCAGGGTCGAACGAGCAGTACTTC
>TRBJ2-5|-|TRBV29-1|-
CSVRLGVVETQYF
TGCAGCGTTCGACTTGGGGTTGTAGAGACCCAGTACTTC
>TRBJ2-1|TRBD2|TRBV7-8|many
CASSSGWTSGRAARGSYNEQFF
TGTGCCAGCAGCTCCGGCTGGACTAGCGGGAGGGCGGCCCGAGGTTCCTACAATGAGCAGTTCTTC
>TRBJ2-7|-|TRBV9|few
CASSVGMGTYEQYF
TGTGCCAGCAGCGTAGGGATGGGTACCTACGAGCAGTACTTC
>TRBJ1-2|-|TRBV9|-
CASSGPLGWSYGYTF
TGTGCCAGCAGCGGGCCGTTGGGGTGGAGCTATGGCTACACCTTC
>TRBJ2-7|TRBD2|TRBV5-1|many
CASSRLAGNSYEQYF
TGCGCCAGCAGCCGACTAGCGGGGAATTCCTACGAGCAGTACTTC
>TRBJ1-5|-|TRBV5-6|many
CASSFREDQPQHF
TGTGCCAGCAGCTTCAGGGAAGATCAGCCCCAGCATTTT
>TRBJ2-5|TRBD2|TRBV12-3/TRBV12-4|many
CASSSLAVQETQYF
TGTGCCAGCAGTTCGCTAGCGGTTCAAGAGACCCAGTACTTC
>TRBJ2-3|-|TRBV10-1|-
CASSQVGGITTDTQYF
TGCGCCAGCAGTCAAGTAGGGGGGATCACCACAGATACGCAGTATTTT
>TRBJ2-1|TRBD2|TRBV28|many
CASRGGTAGNEQFF
TGTGCCAGCAGGGGGGGGACCGCCGGGAATGAGCAGTTCTTC
>TRBJ2-7|-|TRBV6-1|-
CASIDSRSYEQYF
TGTGCCAGCATAGATAGTCGGAGCTACGAGCAGTACTTC
>TRBJ2-1|-|TRBV5-1|few
CASSPLTRNEQFF
TGCGCCAGCAGCCCCTTGACTAGGAATGAGCAGTTCTTC
>TRBJ2-3|-|TRBV4-1|few
CASSQVGGAGELTDTQYF
TGCGCCAGCAGCCAAGTTGGGGGGGCGGGAGAATTGACAGATACGCAGTATTTT
>TRBJ1-4|-|TRBV6-6|-
CASSYGTRNEKLFF
TGTGCCAGCAGTTACGGGACAAGGAATGAAAAACTGTTTTTT
>TRBJ2-5|TRBD2|TRBV2|few
CASSGMRETQYF
TGTGCCAGCAGTGGCATGCGGGAGACACAGTACTTC
>TRBJ1-2|-|TRBV9|few
CASSVDGLYGYTF
TGTGCCAGCAGCGTAGATGGTTTATATGGCTACACCTTC
>TRBJ2-3|-|TRBV20-1|many
CSARGGQILGTDTQYF
TGCAGTGCTAGGGGGGGACAGATCCTGGGGACAGATACGCAGTATTTT
>TRBJ1-5|-|TRBV20-1|many
CSAHQGPNQPQHF
TGCAGTGCCCACCAGGGCCCCAATCAGCCCCAGCATTTT
>TRBJ2-4|-|TRBV20-1|-
CSAPETPLAKNIQYF
TGCAGTGCACCCGAGACGCCCTTAGCCAAAAACATTCAGTACTTC
>TRBJ2-2|-|TRBV30|-
CAWSVGANTGELFF
TGTGCCTGGAGTGTCGGAGCGAACACCGGGGAGCTGTTTTTT
>TRBJ2-1|-|TRBV28|many
CASSPYISGNEQFF
TGTGCCAGCAGTCCCTATATTAGCGGTAATGAGCAGTTCTTC
>TRBJ2-5|TRBD2|TRBV4-3|-
CASSQGLAGGSYF
TGCGCCAGCAGCCAGGGACTAGCGGGAGGGTCCTACTTC
>TRBJ1-2|-|TRBV15|many
CATSRDQEGANYGYTF
TGTGCCACCAGCAGAGATCAGGAGGGAGCTAACTATGGCTACACCTTC
>TRBJ2-2|-|TRBV6-2/TRBV6-3|few
CATMSGGIAGELFF
TGTGCCACCATGTCGGGCGGAATTGCCGGGGAGCTGTTTTTT